The rows below give T cell receptor beta chains drawn from one sample of a study of blood T cell repertoires in COVID-19. The protocol was immunoSEQ multiplex PCR, while the TCRdb copy is restricted to in-frame clones and leaves out a portion. The data show hundreds of thousands of clones, roughly 90% seen once. Sequencing was performed on PBMCs or T cells enriched from blood (not recorded which). These receptors originate from a woman in her 30s who had recovered from COVID-19. Each CDR3 is given with its conserved first and last residue. D genes are given only for firm matches. Size tells how often a clone was seen (once, few, many) or the class of an expanded clone, and some rows leave it out.

- TRBJ1-1 TRBV7-2 - CASSLAVFTGSNTEAFF TGTGCCAGCAGCTTAGCAGTATTTACAGGGTCAAACACTGAAGCTTTCTTT
TRBD1 TRBJ1-6 TRBV30 - CAWSVDRGRSPLHF TGTGCCTGGAGTGTAGACAGGGGAAGGTCACCCCTCCACTTT
TRBD1 TRBJ2-2 TRBV28 - CASSLWGQKNTGELFF TGTGCCAGCAGTTTATGGGGACAGAAGAACACCGGGGAGCTGTTTTTT
- TRBJ1-1 TRBV7-2 few CASSLAGGSMNTEAFF TGTGCCAGCAGCTTAGCAGGAGGGAGCATGAACACTGAAGCTTTCTTT
- TRBJ2-7 TRBV6-5 - CASSRSRDISYEQYF TGTGCCAGCAGTAGGAGCCGGGACATCTCCTACGAGCAGTACTTC
- TRBJ1-4 TRBV19 - CASSTGSAIRGKLFF TGTGCCAGCTCGACGGGGTCGGCGATTCGGGGAAAACTGTTTTTT
TRBD1 TRBJ2-7 TRBV27 - CASSLTGQGPYEQYF TGTGCCAGCAGTTTAACGGGACAGGGCCCCTACGAGCAGTACTTC
- TRBJ1-1 TRBV5-1 - CASSLGTGLKDTEAFF TGCGCCAGCAGCTTGGGTACAGGATTGAAGGACACTGAAGCTTTCTTT
- TRBJ2-7 TRBV4-1 - CASSQLLREKGDEQYF TGCGCCAGCAGCCAACTTCTCAGGGAAAAAGGGGACGAGCAGTACTTC
- TRBJ1-4 TRBV25-1 once CASEHGTNEKLFF TGTGCCAGCGAACATGGAACTAATGAAAAACTGTTTTTT
- TRBJ2-1 TRBV7-2 - CASSLALREWDEQFF TGTGCCAGCAGCTTAGCGCTGCGGGAATGGGATGAGCAGTTCTTC
- TRBJ2-5 TRBV24-1 - CATSDPGHKETQYF TGTGCCACCAGTGATCCGGGACACAAAGAGACCCAGTACTTC
TRBD2 TRBJ2-1 TRBV10-3 - CAISELAGASDEQFF TGTGCCATCAGTGAACTAGCGGGAGCTTCAGATGAGCAGTTCTTC
- TRBJ1-2 TRBV28 few CASSRGQYGYTF TGTGCCAGCAGTCGCGGGCAGTATGGCTACACCTTC
TRBD1 TRBJ1-5 TRBV6-2/TRBV6-3 - CASSRSGTGANQPQHF TGTGCCAGCAGCCGATCCGGGACAGGGGCTAATCAGCCCCAGCATTTT
- TRBJ2-3 TRBV9 few CASSDTTDTQYF TGTGCCAGCAGCGACACCACAGATACGCAGTATTTT
- TRBJ1-5 TRBV7-2 - CASSLARQEGPQHF TGTGCCAGCAGCTTAGCGAGGCAGGAGGGGCCCCAGCATTTT
TRBD1 TRBJ1-1 TRBV7-3 - CASSSGQLNTEAFF TGTGCCAGCAGTTCGGGACAGTTGAACACTGAAGCTTTCTTT
- TRBJ2-5 TRBV21-1 - CASSKAWQGARTQYF TGTGCCAGCAGCAAAGCTTGGCAGGGGGCGAGGACCCAGTACTTC
- TRBJ1-3 TRBV27 - CASSFQAGAGNTIYF TGTGCCAGCAGTTTTCAGGCAGGGGCTGGAAACACCATATATTTT
TRBD2 TRBJ2-1 TRBV7-8 - CASSSGTSGTWEQFF TGTGCCAGCAGCTCCGGGACTAGCGGGACCTGGGAGCAGTTCTTC
TRBD1 TRBJ2-7 TRBV7-8 - CASSFQGAGSYEQYF TGTGCCAGCAGCTTCCAGGGGGCAGGGTCCTACGAGCAGTACTTC
TRBD1 TRBJ1-4 TRBV19 - CASSILPGTGGEKLFF TGTGCCAGTAGTATCCTCCCCGGGACAGGGGGCGAAAAACTGTTTTTT
TRBD1 TRBJ1-2 TRBV28 - CASSGTAINYGYTF TGTGCCAGCAGCGGGACAGCGATTAACTATGGCTACACCTTC
- TRBJ2-1 TRBV3-1/TRBV3-2 - CASSQILSSYNEQFF TGTGCCAGCAGCCAGATTCTGAGCTCCTACAATGAGCAGTTCTTC
- TRBJ1-4 TRBV7-9 - CASSFVNEKLFF TGTGCCAGCAGCTTCGTTAATGAAAAACTGTTTTTT
- TRBJ2-7 TRBV27 few CASSSPRDTAYEQYF TGTGCCAGCAGTTCACCCCGGGACACCGCCTACGAGCAGTACTTC
- TRBJ2-7 TRBV19 few CASSIGLHNSYEQYF TGTGCCAGTAGTATTGGGCTGCACAATAGCTACGAGCAGTACTTC
- TRBJ2-1 TRBV6-2/TRBV6-3 - CASSQNLAEQFF TGTGCCAGCAGTCAAAATTTAGCTGAGCAGTTCTTC
TRBD2 TRBJ2-2 TRBV7-8 - CASSPTSGRIGELFF TGTGCCAGCAGCCCTACTAGCGGGAGAATCGGGGAGCTGTTTTTT
- TRBJ1-1 TRBV19 - CASSIQGRYTEAFF TGTGCCAGTAGTATACAGGGTCGGTACACTGAAGCTTTCTTT
TRBD1 TRBJ2-2 TRBV6-5 - CASSTGGTGELFF TGTGCCAGCAGTACAGGGGGCACCGGGGAGCTGTTTTTT
- TRBJ2-5 TRBV4-2 - CASSPRGSGSTGETQYF TGTGCCAGCAGCCCCCGAGGCTCAGGGTCGACGGGAGAGACCCAGTACTTC
- TRBJ1-2 TRBV11-2 - CASSLGQNNYGYTF TGTGCCAGCAGCTTAGGACAGAACAACTATGGCTACACCTTC
TRBD2 TRBJ2-2 TRBV10-3 - CAISEPKREDDIGELFF TGTGCCATCAGTGAGCCCAAGCGGGAGGACGATATCGGGGAGCTGTTTTTT
- TRBJ1-2 TRBV11-2 once CASSQGSNYGYTF TGTGCCAGCAGCCAGGGGTCTAACTATGGCTACACCTTC
- TRBJ1-1 TRBV28 few CASLTYTEAFF TGTGCCAGTCTTACATATACTGAAGCTTTCTTT
- TRBJ1-2 TRBV11-2 few CASSHLLSSRRGYGYTF TGTGCCAGCAGCCACCTCTTAAGTTCTCGCAGGGGCTATGGCTACACCTTC
- TRBJ1-5 TRBV19 - CASSYSDSNQPQHF TGTGCCAGTAGTTACAGTGATAGCAATCAGCCCCAGCATTTT
- TRBJ2-3 TRBV5-1 - CASSPLLNTDTQYF TGCGCCAGCAGCCCCTTACTAAACACAGATACGCAGTATTTT
- TRBJ1-1 TRBV30 - CAWNSRRSGGEAFF TGTGCCTGGAACTCCAGGCGTTCGGGGGGTGAAGCTTTCTTT
TRBD1 TRBJ1-6 TRBV12-3/TRBV12-4 - CASNRDSLSPLHF TGTGCCAGCAACCGGGACAGCCTATCACCCCTCCACTTT